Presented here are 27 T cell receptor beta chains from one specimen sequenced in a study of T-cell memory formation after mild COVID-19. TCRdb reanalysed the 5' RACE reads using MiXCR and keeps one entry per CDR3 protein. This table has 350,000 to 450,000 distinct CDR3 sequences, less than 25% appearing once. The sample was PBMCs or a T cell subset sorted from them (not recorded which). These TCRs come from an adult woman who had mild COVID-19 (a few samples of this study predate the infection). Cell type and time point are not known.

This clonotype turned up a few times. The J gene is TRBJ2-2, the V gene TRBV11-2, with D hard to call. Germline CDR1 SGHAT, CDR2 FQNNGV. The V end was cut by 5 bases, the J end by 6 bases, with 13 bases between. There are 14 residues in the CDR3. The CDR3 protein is CASSRIRVAGELFF. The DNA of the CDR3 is TGTGCCAGCAGCCGGATAAGGGTCGCCGGGGAGCTGTTTTTT.

This chain's CDR3 is CSVAAGDEETQYF. Here the CDR3 DNA reads TGCAGCGTTGCGGCGGGCGACGAAGAGACCCAGTACTTC. The genes are TRBV29-1 and TRBJ2-5, with D maybe TRBD2 (5 bases). Germline CDR1 and CDR2: SQVTM and ANQGSEA. There are 13 residues in the CDR3. Deletions cut 4 bases from V and 3 bases from J, with 12 bases between.

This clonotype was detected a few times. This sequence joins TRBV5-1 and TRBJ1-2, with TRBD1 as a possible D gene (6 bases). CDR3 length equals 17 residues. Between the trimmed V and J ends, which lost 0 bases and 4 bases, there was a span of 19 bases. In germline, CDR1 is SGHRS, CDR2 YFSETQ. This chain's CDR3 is CASSLAGGGQGSYGYTF. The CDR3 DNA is TGCGCCAGCAGCTTGGCCGGGGGCGGCCAAGGGTCCTATGGCTACACCTTC.

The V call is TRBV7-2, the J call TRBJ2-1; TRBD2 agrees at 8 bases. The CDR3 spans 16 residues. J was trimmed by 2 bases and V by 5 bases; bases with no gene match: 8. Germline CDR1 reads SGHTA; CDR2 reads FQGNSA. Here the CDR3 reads CASSTLAGRAYNEQFF. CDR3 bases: TGTGCCAGCAGCACTCTTGCCGGGAGGGCCTACAATGAGCAGTTCTTC.

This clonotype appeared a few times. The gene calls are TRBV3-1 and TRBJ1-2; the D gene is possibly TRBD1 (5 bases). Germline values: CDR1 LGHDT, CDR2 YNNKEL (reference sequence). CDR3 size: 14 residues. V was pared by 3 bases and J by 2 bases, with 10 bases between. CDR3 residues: CASSQRQGNYGYTF. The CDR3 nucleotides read TGTGCCAGCAGCCAGCGCCAGGGAAACTATGGCTACACCTTC.

The DNA of the CDR3 is TGTGCCAGCAGTTACAAGCGGGGGCTTGGAAATGAGCAGTTCTTC. The encoded protein is CASSYKRGLGNEQFF. The chain carries TRBV6-2 or TRBV6-3 and TRBJ2-1, with 8 nucleotides matching TRBD2. V trimming: 2 bases; J trimming: 7 bases; junction bases outside the gene matches: 7. CDR1 and CDR2 from the germline V gene are MNHEY and SVGEGT. The CDR3 spans 15 residues.

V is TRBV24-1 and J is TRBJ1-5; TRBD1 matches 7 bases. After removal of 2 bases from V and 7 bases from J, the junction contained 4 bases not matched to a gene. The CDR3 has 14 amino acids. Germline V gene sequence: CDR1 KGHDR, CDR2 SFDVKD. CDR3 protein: CATSDSRGPQPQHF. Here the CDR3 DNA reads TGTGCCACCAGTGATTCTAGGGGGCCCCAGCCCCAGCATTTT.

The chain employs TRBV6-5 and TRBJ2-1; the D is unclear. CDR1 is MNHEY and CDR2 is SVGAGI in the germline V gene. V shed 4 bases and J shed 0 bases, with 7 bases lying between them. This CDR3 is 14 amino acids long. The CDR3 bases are TGTGCCAGCAGTTCTGTTAGCTCCTACAATGAGCAGTTCTTC. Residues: CASSSVSSYNEQFF.

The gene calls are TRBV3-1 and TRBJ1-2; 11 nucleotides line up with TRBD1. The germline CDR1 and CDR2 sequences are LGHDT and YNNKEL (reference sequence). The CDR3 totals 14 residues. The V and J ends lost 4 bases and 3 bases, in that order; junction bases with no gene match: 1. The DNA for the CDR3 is TGTGCCAGCAGCCGGACAGGGGGCGACTATGGCTACACCTTC. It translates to CASSRTGGDYGYTF.

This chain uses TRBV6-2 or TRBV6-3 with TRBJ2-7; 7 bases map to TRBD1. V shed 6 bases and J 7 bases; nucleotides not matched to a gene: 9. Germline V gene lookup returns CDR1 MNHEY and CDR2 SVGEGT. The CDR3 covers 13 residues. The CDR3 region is CASSYGQVLEQYF. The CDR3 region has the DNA TGTGCCAGCAGCTACGGACAGGTACTTGAGCAGTACTTC.

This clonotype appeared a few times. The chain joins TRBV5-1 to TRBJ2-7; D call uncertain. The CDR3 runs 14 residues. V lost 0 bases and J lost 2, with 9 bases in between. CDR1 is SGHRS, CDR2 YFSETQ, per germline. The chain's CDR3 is CASSLDSGTYEQYF. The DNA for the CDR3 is TGCGCCAGCAGCTTGGATTCAGGTACCTACGAGCAGTACTTC.

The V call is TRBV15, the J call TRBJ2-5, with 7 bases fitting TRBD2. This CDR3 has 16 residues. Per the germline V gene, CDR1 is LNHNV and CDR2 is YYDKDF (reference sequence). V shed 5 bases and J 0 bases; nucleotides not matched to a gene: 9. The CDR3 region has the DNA TGTGCCACCAGCCGGGCCCTGGGAGGGTACCAAGAGACCCAGTACTTC. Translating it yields CATSRALGGYQETQYF. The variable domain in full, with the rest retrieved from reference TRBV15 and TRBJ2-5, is DAMVIQNPRYQVTQFGKPVTLSCSQTLNHNVMYWYQQKSSQAPKLLFHYYDKDFNNEADTPDNFQSRRPNTSFCFLDIRSPGLGDTAMYLCATSRALGGYQETQYFGPGTRLLVL.

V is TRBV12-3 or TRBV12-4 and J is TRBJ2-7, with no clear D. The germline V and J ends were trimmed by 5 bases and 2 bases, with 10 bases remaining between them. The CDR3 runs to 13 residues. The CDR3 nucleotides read TGTGCCAGCAGTCTCACCTCTCCCTACGAGCAGTACTTC. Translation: CASSLTSPYEQYF.

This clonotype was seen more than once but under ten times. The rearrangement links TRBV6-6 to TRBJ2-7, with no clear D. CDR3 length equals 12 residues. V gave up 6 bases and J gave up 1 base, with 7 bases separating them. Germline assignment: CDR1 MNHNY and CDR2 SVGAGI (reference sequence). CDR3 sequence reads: CASRGNSYEQYF. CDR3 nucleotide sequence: TGTGCCAGCAGAGGGAATTCCTACGAGCAGTACTTC.

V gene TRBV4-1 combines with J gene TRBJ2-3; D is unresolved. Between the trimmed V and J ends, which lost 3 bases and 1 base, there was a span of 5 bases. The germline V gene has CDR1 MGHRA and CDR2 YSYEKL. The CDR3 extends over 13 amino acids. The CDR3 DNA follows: TGCGCCAGCAGCCATGAGGGCACAGATACGCAGTATTTT. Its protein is CASSHEGTDTQYF.

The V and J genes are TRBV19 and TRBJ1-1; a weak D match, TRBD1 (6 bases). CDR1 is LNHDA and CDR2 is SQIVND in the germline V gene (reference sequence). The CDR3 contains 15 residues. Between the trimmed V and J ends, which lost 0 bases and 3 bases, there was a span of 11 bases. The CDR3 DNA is TGTGCCAGTAGTATAGAGGACAGCCCTTACACTGAAGCTTTCTTT. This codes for CASSIEDSPYTEAFF.

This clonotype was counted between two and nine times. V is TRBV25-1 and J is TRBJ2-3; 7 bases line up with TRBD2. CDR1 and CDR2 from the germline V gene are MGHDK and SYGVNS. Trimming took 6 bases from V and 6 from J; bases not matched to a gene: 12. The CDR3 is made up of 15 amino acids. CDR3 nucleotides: TGTGCCAGCAGGGATAGTGGCGGGAGCGCCGATACGCAGTATTTT. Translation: CASRDSGGSADTQYF.

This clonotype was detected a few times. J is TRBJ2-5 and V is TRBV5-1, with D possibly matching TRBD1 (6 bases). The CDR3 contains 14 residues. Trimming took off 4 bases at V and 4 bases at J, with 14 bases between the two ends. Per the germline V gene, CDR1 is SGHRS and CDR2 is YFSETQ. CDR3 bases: TGCGCCAGCAGCATAGCAGGGGAGAGAGAGACCCAGTACTTC. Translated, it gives CASSIAGERETQYF.

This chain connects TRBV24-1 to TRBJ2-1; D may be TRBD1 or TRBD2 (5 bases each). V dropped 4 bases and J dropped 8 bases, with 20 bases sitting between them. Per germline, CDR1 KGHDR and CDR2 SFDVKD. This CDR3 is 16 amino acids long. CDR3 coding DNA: TGTGCCACCAGTGAGGCCCGGGACCGTTTAAGGGATGAGCAGTTCTTC. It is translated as CATSEARDRLRDEQFF.

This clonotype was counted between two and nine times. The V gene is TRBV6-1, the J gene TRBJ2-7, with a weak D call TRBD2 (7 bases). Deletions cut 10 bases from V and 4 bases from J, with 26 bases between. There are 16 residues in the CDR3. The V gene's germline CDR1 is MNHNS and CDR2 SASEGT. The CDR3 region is CAIWGGAASQGYEQYF. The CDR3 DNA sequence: TGTGCCATATGGGGGGGGGCCGCGTCACAAGGATACGAGCAGTACTTC.

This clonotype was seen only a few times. CDR3 in amino acids: CASAGAALHTEAFF. The CDR3 nucleotides are TGTGCCAGTGCAGGGGCCGCACTCCACACTGAAGCTTTCTTT. The chain links TRBV6-2 or TRBV6-3 to TRBJ1-1, with D perhaps matching TRBD1 (6 bases). The CDR3 has 14 residues. CDR1 is MNHEY and CDR2 is SVGEGT in the germline V gene. V was trimmed by 9 bases and J by 3 bases, leaving 17 bases between them.

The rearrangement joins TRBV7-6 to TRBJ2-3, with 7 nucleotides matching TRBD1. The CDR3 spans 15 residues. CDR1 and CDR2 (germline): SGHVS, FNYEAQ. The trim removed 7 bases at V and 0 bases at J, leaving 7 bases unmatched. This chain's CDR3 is CASTVGTVSTDTQYF. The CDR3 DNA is TGTGCCAGCACCGTTGGGACAGTGAGCACAGATACGCAGTATTTT.

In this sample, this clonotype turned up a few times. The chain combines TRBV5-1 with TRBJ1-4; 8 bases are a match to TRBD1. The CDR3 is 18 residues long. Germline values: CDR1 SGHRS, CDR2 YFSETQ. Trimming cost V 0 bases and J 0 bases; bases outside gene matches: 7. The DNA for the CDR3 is TGCGCCAGCAGCTTGGCCCTGGACAGGGCTACAACTAATGAAAAACTGTTTTTT. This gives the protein CASSLALDRATTNEKLFF.

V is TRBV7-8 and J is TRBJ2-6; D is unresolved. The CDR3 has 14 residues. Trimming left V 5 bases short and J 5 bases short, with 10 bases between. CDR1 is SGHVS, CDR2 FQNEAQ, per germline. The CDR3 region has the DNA TGTGCCAGCAGCCGCGACGGCCGGGCCAACGTCCTGACTTTC. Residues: CASSRDGRANVLTF. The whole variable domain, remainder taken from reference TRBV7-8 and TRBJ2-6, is GAGVSQSPRYKVAKRGQDVALRCDPISGHVSLFWYQQALGQGPEFLTYFQNEAQLDKSGLPSDRFFAERPEGSVSTLKIQRTQQEDSAVYLCASSRDGRANVLTFGAGSRLTVL.

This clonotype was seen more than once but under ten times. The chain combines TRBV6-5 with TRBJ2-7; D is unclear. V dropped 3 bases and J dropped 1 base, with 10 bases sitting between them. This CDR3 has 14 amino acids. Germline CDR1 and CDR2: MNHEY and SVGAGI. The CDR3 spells CASSYHQNSYEQYF. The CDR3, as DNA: TGTGCCAGCAGTTATCATCAGAATTCCTACGAGCAGTACTTC.

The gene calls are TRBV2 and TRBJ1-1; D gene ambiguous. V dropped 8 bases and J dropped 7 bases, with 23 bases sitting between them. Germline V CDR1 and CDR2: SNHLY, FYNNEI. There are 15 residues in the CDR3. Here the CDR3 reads CASYPLTTGEIEAFF. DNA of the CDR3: TGTGCCAGCTACCCTCTTACGACGGGAGAGATTGAAGCTTTCTTT.

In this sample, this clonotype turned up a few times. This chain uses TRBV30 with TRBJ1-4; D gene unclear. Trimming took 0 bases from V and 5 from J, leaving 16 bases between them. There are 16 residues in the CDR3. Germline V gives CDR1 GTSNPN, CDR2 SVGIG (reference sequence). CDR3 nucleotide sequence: TGTGCCTGGAGTGTACTCCCTCTTGTCGGGAATGAAAAACTGTTTTTT. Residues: CAWSVLPLVGNEKLFF.